This TCR beta chain is drawn from a study of blood T cell repertoires in COVID-19. Study in general: Sources were T cells, B-cell-depleted T cells, or PBMCs; the material itself was cDNA or gDNA.

Some clones are missing from TCRdb's copy, which holds only in-frame ones; the method was immunoSEQ multiplex PCR. The sample has tens of thousands of clones; roughly four fifths are singletons. Germline CDR1 is SGHRS and CDR2 is YFSETQ. With V trimmed by 4 bases and J by 5 bases, 7 bases remained unmatched. This CDR3 is 16 amino acids long. This receptor was identified in a man aged 55 to 70 with active COVID-19. Sequencing used peripheral blood. The chain links TRBV5-1 to TRBJ2-1; 12 positions agree with TRBD2. CDR3 sequence reads: CASSPRTSGTNNEQFF. For the CDR3, the DNA is TGCGCCAGCAGCCCCCGGACTAGCGGGACAAACAATGAGCAGTTCTTC.